The 24 T cell receptor beta chains presented below share a single source sample, sequenced in a study of beta chain features in type 1 diabetes (dated by TCRdb to between 2018 and 2020). Overall study results and their limits: In all four CD4+ subsets, TCRB CDR3 length was moderately but significantly shorter in type 1 diabetes patients.

Receptors were amplified or captured by the immunoSEQ multiplex PCR assay. The High Capacity cDNA Reverse Transcription Kit was used to reverse transcribe all of the isolated RNA, meaning that expressed TCRB transcripts were what got sequenced. TCRdb stores this immuneACCESS table with in-frame sequences only. Part of the clones is absent; in the studies checked, under half of the shortfall reflects unresolved V genes, and no reason is known for the rest. The sample table shows fewer than 55,000 clones, and roughly two fifths are seen once. Approximately 1.3% of the sample is held by the ten biggest clonotypes. Their target antigens are unknown. The specimen was Tregs from blood. The sample's cell subset or site label, decoded: regulatory CD4+ T cells. The source is a man aged 30 to 39 with type 1 diabetes.

The chain couples TRBV11-2 to TRBJ2-7, with TRBD2 identical over 9 bases. The V gene end was trimmed by 1 base and the J gene end by 3 bases; junction bases not matched to a gene: 1. The V gene's germline CDR1 is SGHAT and CDR2 FQNNGV. The CDR3 has 14 amino acids. The CDR3 protein is CASSLGGRVYEQYF. DNA for the CDR3: TGTGCCAGCAGCTTAGGCGGGAGGGTCTACGAGCAGTACTTC.

The chain is built from TRBV5-1 and TRBJ2-1; TRBD2 aligns across 12 bases. The CDR3 sequence is 15 residues long. In germline, CDR1 is SGHRS, CDR2 YFSETQ. With V trimmed by 4 bases and J by 10 bases, 9 bases remained unmatched. The DNA for the CDR3 is TGCGCCAGCAGCACCTTGACTAGCGGGAGTAAGGAGCAGTTCTTC. It is translated as CASSTLTSGSKEQFF.

This chain links TRBV5-6 with TRBJ2-5, with D unresolved. CDR3 length: 16 amino acids. From germline, CDR1 is SGHDT and CDR2 YYEEEE. Trimming cost V 2 bases and J 5 bases, with 19 bases left between them. This CDR3 reads CASSFSPGSSRETQYF. CDR3 sequence (DNA): TGTGCCAGCAGCTTCTCCCCGGGTTCCTCTCGGGAGACCCAGTACTTC.

The chain employs TRBV7-8 and TRBJ1-2; 10 bases align to TRBD1. The CDR3 totals 17 residues. Germline assignment: CDR1 SGHVS and CDR2 FQNEAQ. Losses at the gene ends were 4 bases for V and 7 bases for J; bases not matched to a gene: 15. The CDR3 DNA sequence: TGTGCCAGCAGCTCCGCCGGGACAGGGGATTTTAGGGGTGGCTACACCTTC. Translated, it gives CASSSAGTGDFRGGYTF.

The genes are TRBV28 and TRBJ2-1; a possible D gene is TRBD2 (6 bases). Trimming cost V 4 bases and J 5 bases, with 9 bases left between them. Germline CDR1 is MDHEN and CDR2 is SYDVKM. This CDR3 has 13 residues. The chain's CDR3 is CASSSTRDNEQFF. Written as DNA, the CDR3 is TGTGCCAGCAGTTCGACTAGGGACAATGAGCAGTTCTTC.

This clone was seen only a few times. CDR3 DNA: TGTGCCAGCAGTCATTATACAGGGTATCAGCCCCAGCATTTT. Its protein product is CASSHYTGYQPQHF. The V call is TRBV28, the J call TRBJ1-5; weak D call: TRBD1 (6 bases). Trimming left V 5 bases short and J 5 bases short, with 13 bases between. Germline assignment: CDR1 MDHEN and CDR2 SYDVKM. This CDR3 region has 14 residues.

This clone was observed a handful of times. The chain couples TRBV18 to TRBJ2-7, with D possibly being TRBD2 (7 bases). The V end was cut by 2 bases, the J end by 2 bases, with 22 bases between. The germline CDR1 and CDR2 sequences are KGHSH and LQKENI. This CDR3 is 18 amino acids long. CDR3 bases: TGTGCCAGCTCACCAAGTTTTGGGTTAGGGGGGGCCGCCTACGAGCAGTACTTC. It codes for CASSPSFGLGGAAYEQYF.

The genes are TRBV5-1 and TRBJ2-1, with 7 bases aligning to TRBD2. Germline V CDR1 and CDR2: SGHRS, YFSETQ. The CDR3 runs to 14 residues. With V trimmed by 6 bases and J by 2 bases, 5 bases remained unmatched. CDR3 DNA: TGCGCCAGCACCCCGGGAGGACCCTACAATGAGCAGTTCTTC. It is translated as CASTPGGPYNEQFF.

V gene TRBV7-3 combines with J gene TRBJ2-5; TRBD1 matches 8 bases. Germline trimming cut 5 bases from V and 4 bases from J; bases unmatched to any gene: 3. CDR3 length: 13 amino acids. The germline gives CDR1 SGHTA, CDR2 FQGTGA. The CDR3 DNA sequence: TGTGCCAGCAGCCGAGGGACAGGAGAGACCCAGTACTTC. Translated: CASSRGTGETQYF.

This chain links TRBV7-9 with TRBJ1-1; D is ambiguous. This CDR3 is built from 14 residues. V was pared by 1 base and J by 6 bases, with 12 bases between. Germline-derived CDR1 and CDR2 are SEHNR and FQNEAQ (reference sequence). The CDR3 here is CASSLGQSSSEAFF. As DNA, the CDR3 is TGTGCCAGCAGCTTAGGCCAGTCGTCCTCTGAAGCTTTCTTT.

V usage is TRBV9 and J usage is TRBJ2-1; 8 bases agree with TRBD2. V trimming: 4 bases; J trimming: 1 base; junction bases outside the gene matches: 4. CDR1 is SGDLS, CDR2 YYNGEE, per germline. This CDR3 is built from 15 residues. DNA of the CDR3: TGTGCCAGCAGCCGTAGCGGGAATTCCTACAATGAGCAGTTCTTC. It specifies CASSRSGNSYNEQFF.

This chain uses TRBV6-5 with TRBJ1-1, with D possibly matching TRBD1 (6 bases). Germline V gives CDR1 MNHEY, CDR2 SVGAGI. V lost 7 bases to trimming and J lost 2 bases, with 17 bases between them. The length of the CDR3 is 15 residues. CDR3 DNA sequence: TGTGCCAGCACCCAAGGGGGGGGGCTCAACACTGAAGCTTTCTTT. Amino acids: CASTQGGGLNTEAFF.

In its sample, this clone was seen a few times. The chain employs TRBV6-6 and TRBJ2-5; D ambiguous. The J call is in doubt because the DNA end fits TRBJ2-7 better. CDR1 and CDR2 (germline): MNHNY, SVGAGI (reference sequence). The length of the CDR3 is 11 residues. The CDR3 nucleotides read TGTGCCAGCAGTCCCTTCTACGAGCAGTACTTC. Its protein product is CASSPFYEQYF.

The chain uses TRBV7-2 and TRBJ2-1, with 7 nucleotides matching TRBD2. With V trimmed by 5 bases and J by 0 bases, 13 bases remained unmatched. The CDR3 has 18 amino acids. Looked up from germline, CDR1 is SGHTA and CDR2 is FQGNSA. The CDR3 nucleotides read TGTGCCAGCAGCCCCCGTACTAGCGTACTTAGCTCCTACAATGAGCAGTTCTTC. This gives the protein CASSPRTSVLSSYNEQFF.

The rearrangement links TRBV6-6 to TRBJ2-1, with a tentative D call TRBD1 (6 bases). The CDR3 is made up of 15 amino acids. Deletions cut 5 bases from V and 1 base from J, with 12 bases between. Germline V CDR1 and CDR2: MNHNY, SVGAGI (reference sequence). The CDR3 DNA follows: TGTGCCAGCAGTGACCGGGACAAGTCCTACAATGAGCAGTTCTTC. This codes for CASSDRDKSYNEQFF.

The rearrangement joins TRBV6-6 to TRBJ2-7; D is possibly TRBD2 (5 bases). The CDR3 is 14 residues long. Trimming shortened V by 5 bases and J by 0 bases, and 11 bases separated the two germline ends. Germline V gives CDR1 MNHNY, CDR2 SVGAGI (reference sequence). The CDR3 loop reads CASSRTGSSYEQYF. The DNA of the CDR3 is TGTGCCAGCAGTCGGACTGGAAGCTCCTACGAGCAGTACTTC.

This clone occurred a few times. This chain connects TRBV30 to TRBJ1-2; the D is unclear. The germline V gene encodes CDR1 GTSNPN and CDR2 SVGIG (reference sequence). The ends were cut back, 0 bases at V and 11 bases at J, with 19 bases in the middle. CDR3 size: 14 residues. CDR3 amino acids: CAWSVTGGGGVYTF. CDR3 DNA: TGTGCCTGGAGTGTAACGGGAGGTGGAGGAGTGTACACCTTC. The variable domain in full, completed from reference TRBV30 and TRBJ1-2, reads SQTIHQWPATLVQPVGSPLSLECTVEGTSNPNLYWYRQAAGRGLQLLFYSVGIGQISSEVPQNLSASRPQDRQFILSSKKLLLSDSGFYLCAWSVTGGGGVYTFGSGTRLTVV.

V gene TRBV28 combines with J gene TRBJ2-4; 10 nucleotides line up with TRBD2. The V gene end was trimmed by 3 bases and the J gene end by 3 bases; junction bases not matched to a gene: 8. Germline lookup yields CDR1 MDHEN and CDR2 SYDVKM. This CDR3 contains 17 residues. DNA for the CDR3: TGTGCCAGCAGTTTGCCTAGCGGGAGTGTTAGCAAAAACATTCAGTACTTC. The encoded protein is CASSLPSGSVSKNIQYF.

This clone was seen at least ten times. The J gene is TRBJ2-3, the V gene TRBV7-8, with 11 positions matching TRBD2. The V and J ends lost 2 bases and 0 bases, in that order; junction bases with no gene match: 7. This CDR3 spans 18 amino acids. Germline CDR1 and CDR2: SGHVS and FQNEAQ. The DNA for the CDR3 is TGTGCCAGCAGCTTAACACTAGCGGGAGTAGGGAGCACAGATACGCAGTATTTT. It codes for CASSLTLAGVGSTDTQYF.

The chain links TRBV4-2 to TRBJ2-1, with D unresolved. CDR1 is LGHNA, CDR2 YNFKEQ, per germline. The V end lost 1 base, the J end lost 10 bases, and 5 bases lay between the germline ends. The CDR3 sequence is 11 residues long. The CDR3 DNA reads as TGTGCCAGCAGCCAAGGAGTAGAGCAGTTCTTC. Residues: CASSQGVEQFF.

The chain combines TRBV7-9 with TRBJ2-1; TRBD2 matches 13 bases. This CDR3 is built from 14 residues. CDR1 and CDR2 (germline): SEHNR, FQNEAQ (reference sequence). V lost 5 bases and J lost 9; bases outside the gene matches: 4. Here the CDR3 reads CASSGTSGVSEQFF. The CDR3 DNA sequence: TGTGCCAGCAGCGGGACTAGCGGGGTATCTGAGCAGTTCTTC.

The chain employs TRBV18 and TRBJ2-7; tentative D call: TRBD2 (5 bases). V lost 3 bases to trimming and J lost 2 bases, with 8 bases between them. The CDR3 is made up of 13 amino acids. The germline V gene encodes CDR1 KGHSH and CDR2 LQKENI. As DNA, the CDR3 is TGTGCCAGCTCACCGAGGGCCACCTACGAGCAGTACTTC. This encodes CASSPRATYEQYF.

This sequence joins TRBV28 and TRBJ2-1, with 10 bases that match TRBD2. Germline loops: CDR1 MDHEN, CDR2 SYDVKM. Trimming cost V 2 bases and J 7 bases; bases outside gene matches: 5. The CDR3 has 15 amino acids. The CDR3 DNA sequence: TGTGCCAGCAGTTTACCGGGACTAGCGTCTAATGAGCAGTTCTTC. It codes for CASSLPGLASNEQFF.

The V and J genes are TRBV5-1 and TRBJ2-1; 7 bases agree with TRBD1. V gave up 3 bases and J gave up 8 bases; unmatched junction bases: 17. Germline CDR1 and CDR2: SGHRS and YFSETQ. CDR3 length: 17 residues. DNA for the CDR3: TGCGCCAGCAGCTCCACGCAGACAGGGAACTCACGGGATGAGCAGTTCTTC. As protein: CASSSTQTGNSRDEQFF.